The entry that follows covers one T cell receptor (beta chain) sequence. These data are taken from a study of beta chain features in type 1 diabetes. V was cut by 2 bases and J by 4 bases, with 17 bases left in between. CDR1 and CDR2 (germline): SGDLS, YYNGEE. This CDR3 region has 16 residues. TCRB transcripts that were expressed got sequenced, as all of the isolated RNA had been reverse transcribed. Profiled with immunoSEQ multiplex PCR; TCRdb holds only in-frame clones, not every one. The sample contains around 140,000 clones, 8.5% to 12% of which appear only once. The chain carries TRBV9 and TRBJ2-3; D possibly corresponds to TRBD2 (6 bases). The sample comprised naive CD4+ T cells from blood. This TCR was sampled from a man aged 18 to 35 in good health. CDR3 DNA: TGTGCCAGCAGCGTGATAGCGCCAGGGAGGCCAGATACGCAGTATTTT. Amino acid sequence: CASSVIAPGRPDTQYF.